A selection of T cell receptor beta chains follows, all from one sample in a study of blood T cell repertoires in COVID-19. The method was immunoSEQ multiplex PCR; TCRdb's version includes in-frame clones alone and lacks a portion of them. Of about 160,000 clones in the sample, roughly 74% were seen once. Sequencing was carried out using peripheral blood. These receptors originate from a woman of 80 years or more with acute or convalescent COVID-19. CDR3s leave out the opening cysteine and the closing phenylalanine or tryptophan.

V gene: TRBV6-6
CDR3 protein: ASSYSGQGFGKLF

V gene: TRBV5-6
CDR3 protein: ASSDTGGSTEAF

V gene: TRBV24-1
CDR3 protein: ASTSGRSNEQF

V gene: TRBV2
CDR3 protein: ASSEEGTGLYEQY

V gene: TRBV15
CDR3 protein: ATSRDRGNYEQY

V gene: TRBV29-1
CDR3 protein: SVLYSGNTIY

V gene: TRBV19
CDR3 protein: ASSMFRGGLEEKLF

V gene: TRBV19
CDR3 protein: ASSRGLAGRGHEQF

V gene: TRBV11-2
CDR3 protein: ASSMNRATNEKLF

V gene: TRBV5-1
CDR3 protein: ASSRDRVAWETQY

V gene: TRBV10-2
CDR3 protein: ASRKTSGRALETQY

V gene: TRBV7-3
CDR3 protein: ASSVDRGTEAF

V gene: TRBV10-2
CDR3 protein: ASSNQEGEQY

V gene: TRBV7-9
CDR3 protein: ASSSPGDTQY

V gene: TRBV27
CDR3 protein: ASRRQGIGYGYT

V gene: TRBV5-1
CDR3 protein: ASSLDSSGNTIY

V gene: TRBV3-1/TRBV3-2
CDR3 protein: ASSPSGSYEQY

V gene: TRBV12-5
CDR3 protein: ASGLVAGTANRRTGELF

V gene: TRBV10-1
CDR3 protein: ASSELLRGEQF

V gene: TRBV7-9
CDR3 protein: ASSSNHRGGYT

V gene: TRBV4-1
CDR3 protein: ASSRPGHRDKETQY

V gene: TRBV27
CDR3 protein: ASSLLQGLYNEQF

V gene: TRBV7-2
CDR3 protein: ASSSSGGKNNEQF

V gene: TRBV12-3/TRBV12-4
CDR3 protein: ASTPVHTEAF

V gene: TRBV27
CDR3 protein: ASSLTGLAEAF

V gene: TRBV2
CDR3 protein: ASNKDRGLGPQH

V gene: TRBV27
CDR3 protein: ASRGQGSNEKLF

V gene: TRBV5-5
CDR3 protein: ASSSGTPGETQY

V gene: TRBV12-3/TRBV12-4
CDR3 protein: ASTLGQNNEQF

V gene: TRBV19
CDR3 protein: ASTYRANYGYT

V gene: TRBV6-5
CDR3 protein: ASSTTGSGYYEQY

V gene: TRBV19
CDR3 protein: ASSIGAAGGTYGYT

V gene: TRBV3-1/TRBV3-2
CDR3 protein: ASSPEFQGERY

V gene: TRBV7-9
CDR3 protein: ASRGNRDPSYEQY

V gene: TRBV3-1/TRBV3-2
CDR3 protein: ASSQVRRGPGNTIY

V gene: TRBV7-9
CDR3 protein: ASSPQGGVEIGPYEQY

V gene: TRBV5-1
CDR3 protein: ASSLGSGNTEAF

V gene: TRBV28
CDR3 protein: ASSFGPGDSGNTIY

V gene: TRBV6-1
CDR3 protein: ASGDRGLYEQY

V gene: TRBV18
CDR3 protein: ASSTGRTSGFDTQY

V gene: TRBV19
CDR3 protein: ASSLVGTYGYT

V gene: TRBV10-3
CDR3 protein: AISGTGTGNTEAF

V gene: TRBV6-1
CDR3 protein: ASSDPTGSGNTIY

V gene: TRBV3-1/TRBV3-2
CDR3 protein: ASTSGLPQPGELF

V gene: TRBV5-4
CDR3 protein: ASSLPLAGGSSTDTQY

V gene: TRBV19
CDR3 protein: ASSEQSNSNQPQH

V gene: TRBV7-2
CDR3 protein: ASSFSGRAREEQY

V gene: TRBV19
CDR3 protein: ASSKQPGQGLNTGELF

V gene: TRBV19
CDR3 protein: ASSLNRGPNEQF

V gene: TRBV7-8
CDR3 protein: ASSSRRSPQGYEQY

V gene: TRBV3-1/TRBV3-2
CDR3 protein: ASSHEGNTEAF

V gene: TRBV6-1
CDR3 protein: ASSEAVWDTSSYNSPLH

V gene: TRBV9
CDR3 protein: ASSASSNTDTQY